This TCR beta chain was identified in a study of T cells in Graves' hyperthyroidism and ophthalmopathy. The CDR3 covers 14 residues. The germline gives CDR1 LNHNV, CDR2 YYDKDF (reference sequence). V was pared by 0 bases and J by 7 bases, with 11 bases between. This clonotype occurred a few times. RNA transcripts yielded amplified TCR beta CDR3 regions. When the TCR CDR3 underwent first-round RT-PCR, the HTBI primer set was used. Each CDR3 protein is one row after TCRdb ran MiXCR on the multiplex PCR reads. This sample has about 590,000 distinct CDR3 sequences, with more than 15% found just once. This receptor was taken from a woman in her 30s with Graves' hyperthyroidism. The gene calls are TRBV15 and TRBJ2-3; D is unclear. Sequencing was done on a sample of blood. The CDR3, as DNA: TGTGCCACCAGCAGAGAACAACCCGTAAATACGCAGTATTTT. This translates into CATSREQPVNTQYF.